By sample share, the clone carrying this T cell receptor beta chain is medium-sized. The CDR3 extends over 12 amino acids. The V gene lost 3 bases and the J gene lost 8 bases, with 10 bases spanning the gap. Germline-derived CDR1 and CDR2 are SEHNR and FQNEAQ (reference sequence). These data are taken from a study of spatial heterogeneity in lung cancer. Study details: Raw reads contained each unique TCR and UMI combination more than ten times on average.

All TCR cDNA molecules were individually tagged with a unique molecular identifier. TCRdb redid the calling of the 5' RACE reads with MiXCR, one entry per CDR3 protein. Altogether approximately 6,300 distinct CDR3 sequences are present, 10% to 15% being singletons, with the ten largest covering around 21%. As to time point: sample taken at primary tumor resection. Without sorting, whole RNA was sequenced from tumor, nontumor lung or frozen PBMC. The specimen was normal lung tissue next to the tumor, collected at surgery. The clonotype originates from a female donor with early-stage non-small cell lung cancer. The chain combines TRBV7-9 with TRBJ1-2; no clear D gene. The CDR3 sequence is CASSFLEGGYTF. Here the CDR3 DNA reads TGTGCCAGCAGCTTTTTAGAGGGAGGCTACACCTTC.